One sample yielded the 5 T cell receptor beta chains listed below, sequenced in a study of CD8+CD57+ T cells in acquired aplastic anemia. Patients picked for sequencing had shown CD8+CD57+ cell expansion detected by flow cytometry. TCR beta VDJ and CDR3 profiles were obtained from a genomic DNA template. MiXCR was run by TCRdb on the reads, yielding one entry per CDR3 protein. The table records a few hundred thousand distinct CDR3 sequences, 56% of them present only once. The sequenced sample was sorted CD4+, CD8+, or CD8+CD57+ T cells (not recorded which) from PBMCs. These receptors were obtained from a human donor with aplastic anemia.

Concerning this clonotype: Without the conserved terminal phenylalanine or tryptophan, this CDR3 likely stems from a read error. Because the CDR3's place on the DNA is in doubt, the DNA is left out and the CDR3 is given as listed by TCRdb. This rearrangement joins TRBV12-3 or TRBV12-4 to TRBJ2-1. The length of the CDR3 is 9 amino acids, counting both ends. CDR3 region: CASSSGKRR.

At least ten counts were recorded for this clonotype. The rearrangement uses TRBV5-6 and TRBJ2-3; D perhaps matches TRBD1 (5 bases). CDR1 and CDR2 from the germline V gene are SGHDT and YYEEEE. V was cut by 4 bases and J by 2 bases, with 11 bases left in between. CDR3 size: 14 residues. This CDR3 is CASSRQGLTDTQYF. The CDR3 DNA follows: TGTGCCAGCAGCCGGCAGGGCCTCACAGATACGCAGTATTTT. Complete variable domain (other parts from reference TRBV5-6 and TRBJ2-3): DAGVTQSPTHLIKTRGQQVTLRCSPKSGHDTVSWYQQALGQGPQFIFQYYEEEERQRGNFPDRFSGHQFPNYSSELNVNALLLGDSALYLCASSRQGLTDTQYFGPGTRLTVL.

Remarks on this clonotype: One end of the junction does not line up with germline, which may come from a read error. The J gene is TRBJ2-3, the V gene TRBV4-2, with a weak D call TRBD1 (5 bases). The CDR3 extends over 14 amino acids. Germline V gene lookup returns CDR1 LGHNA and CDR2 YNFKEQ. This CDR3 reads CASSQDLSTGTQYF. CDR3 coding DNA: TGTGCCAGCAGCCAAGATCTGAGCACAGGTACGCAGTATTTT.

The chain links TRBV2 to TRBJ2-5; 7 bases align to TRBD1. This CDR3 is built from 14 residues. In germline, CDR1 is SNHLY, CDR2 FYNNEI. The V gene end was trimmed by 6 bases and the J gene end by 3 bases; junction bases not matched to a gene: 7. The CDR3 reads CASSITGQEETQYF. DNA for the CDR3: TGTGCCAGCAGCATTACCGGACAGGAAGAGACCCAGTACTTC.

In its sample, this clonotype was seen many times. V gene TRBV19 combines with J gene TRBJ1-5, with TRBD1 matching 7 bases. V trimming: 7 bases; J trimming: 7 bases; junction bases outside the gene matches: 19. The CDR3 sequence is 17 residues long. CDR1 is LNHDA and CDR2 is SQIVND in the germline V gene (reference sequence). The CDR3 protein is CASTPTGVILVGQPQHF. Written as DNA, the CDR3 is TGTGCCAGTACACCAACAGGGGTTATCTTGGTTGGGCAGCCCCAGCATTTT.